The source of this T cell receptor beta chain is a study of cytotoxic CD8 clonotypes in ibrutinib-treated CLL. About the research overall: The patients, roughly ten relapsed/refractory and about 14 treatment-naive, included around 17 who were IGHV unmutated.

General study findings and limits: Clonality increased at ibrutinib response, then returned toward baseline at progression.

This clone was counted ten times or more. Its matching antigen is unknown. The method was immunoSEQ multiplex PCR; TCRdb's version includes in-frame clones alone and lacks a portion of them. Of tens of thousands of clones listed, around three fifths are singletons. Deletions cut 0 bases from V and 10 bases from J, with 12 bases between. The CDR3 is made up of 13 amino acids. Germline assignment: CDR1 LNHNV and CDR2 YYDKDF (reference sequence). Sequencing used PBMCs, obtained after 12 months of ibrutinib treatment. The rearrangement links TRBV15 to TRBJ1-2, with D maybe TRBD1 (5 bases). This sequence was found in a human donor with chronic lymphocytic leukemia. CDR3 sequence (DNA): TGTGCCACCAGCAGAGAGGGGACGGCCTCCTACACCTTC. Residues: CATSREGTASYTF. Combining the CDR3 with reference TRBV15 and TRBJ1-2 gives the whole variable domain DAMVIQNPRYQVTQFGKPVTLSCSQTLNHNVMYWYQQKSSQAPKLLFHYYDKDFNNEADTPDNFQSRRPNTSFCFLDIRSPGLGDTAMYLCATSREGTASYTFGSGTRLTVV.